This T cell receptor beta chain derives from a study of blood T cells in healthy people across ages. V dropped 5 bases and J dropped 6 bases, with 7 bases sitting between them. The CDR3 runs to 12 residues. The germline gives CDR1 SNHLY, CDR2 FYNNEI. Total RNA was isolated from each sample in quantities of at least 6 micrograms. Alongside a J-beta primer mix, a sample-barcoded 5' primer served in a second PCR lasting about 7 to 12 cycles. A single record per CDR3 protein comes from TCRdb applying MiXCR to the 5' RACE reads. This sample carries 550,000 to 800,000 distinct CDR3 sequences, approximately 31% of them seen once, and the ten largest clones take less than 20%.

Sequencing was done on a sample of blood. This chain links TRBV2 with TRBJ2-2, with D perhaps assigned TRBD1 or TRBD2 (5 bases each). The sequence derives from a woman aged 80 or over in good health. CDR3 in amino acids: CASSLGPGELFF. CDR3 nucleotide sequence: TGTGCCAGCAGTTTGGGACCCGGGGAGCTGTTTTTT.